These 20 T cell receptor beta chains share one sample of origin, sequenced in a study of regulatory T cells in long-lasting Graves disease. The time point here: newly diagnosed GD, antithyroid drugs for less than 3 months. From PBMCs, RNA was extracted and then used to make the TCR library. Through Arm-PCR of CDR3 regions and iRepertoire HTBI primers, TCR beta libraries were built. TCRdb passed the multiplex PCR reads through MiXCR, listing each CDR3 protein once. The data show about 620,000 distinct CDR3 sequences, with under 20% seen just once and more than 15% held by the top ten. This sample was shared with a second study, whose subject was T cells in Graves' hyperthyroidism and ophthalmopathy.

Material: peripheral blood mononuclear cells (PBMCs), obtained at new diagnosis, from a patient treated with antithyroid drugs. These receptors were obtained from a woman aged 25-40 years with Graves disease.

This clonotype showed up many times. This sequence joins TRBV28 and TRBJ1-5; weak D call: TRBD1 (5 bases). Germline lookup yields CDR1 MDHEN and CDR2 SYDVKM. The CDR3 sequence is 18 residues long. V shed 3 bases and J shed 2 bases, with 20 bases lying between them. The DNA of the CDR3 is TGTGCCAGCAGTTTGGGAATAAGACAGACTCAGGGCAATCAGCCCCAGCATTTT. This gives the protein CASSLGIRQTQGNQPQHF. The full variable domain, its missing parts supplied by reference TRBV28 and TRBJ1-5, is DVKVTQSSRYLVKRTGEKVFLECVQDMDHENMFWYRQDPGLGLRLIYFSYDVKMKEKGDIPEGYSVSREKKERFSLILESASTNQTSMYLCASSLGIRQTQGNQPQHFGDGTRLSIL.

This clonotype was detected many times. The chain links TRBV28 to TRBJ2-5; a possible D gene is TRBD2 (5 bases). The CDR3 extends over 13 amino acids. Germline V gives CDR1 MDHEN, CDR2 SYDVKM. Trimming cost V 2 bases and J 7 bases, with 11 bases left between them. The CDR3 coding sequence is TGTGCCAGCAGTTTACCGGGGTTCGGGACCCAGTACTTC. Residues: CASSLPGFGTQYF.

This clonotype was detected only a few times. One end of the junction is discordant with germline, which a read error may explain. The chain recombines TRBV7-8 with TRBJ1-1; D may be TRBD1 (5 bases). This CDR3 has 13 amino acids. Per the germline V gene, CDR1 is SGHVS and CDR2 is FQNEAQ. The DNA for the CDR3 is TGTGCCAGCAGCCTGAAGGGGAACACTGAAGCTCTCTTT. Its protein product is CASSLKGNTEALF.

The gene calls are TRBV29-1 and TRBJ1-2; TRBD1 aligns across 7 bases. Trimming cost V 7 bases and J 4 bases; bases outside gene matches: 6. The CDR3 runs 12 residues. Germline lookup yields CDR1 SQVTM and CDR2 ANQGSEA. Written as DNA, the CDR3 is TGCAGCGCCGGGGACAGTGGCTATGGCTACACCTTC. It encodes CSAGDSGYGYTF.

As to this clonotype: One end of the junction varies from germline; a read error may be responsible. The J gene is TRBJ2-7, the V gene TRBV28; 9 bases line up with TRBD2. CDR1 and CDR2 from the germline V gene are MDHEN and SYDVKM. The CDR3 spans 15 residues. The CDR3 region has the DNA TGTGCCTGCAGTTCCGTAGCGGGAGCGTTCTACGAGCAGTACTTC. Residues: CACSSVAGAFYEQYF.

This clonotype was observed at least ten times. This chain joins TRBV12-3 or TRBV12-4 and TRBJ1-5; D possibly corresponds to TRBD1 (5 bases). The CDR3 runs 15 residues. Trimming removed 6 bases from V and 0 bases from J, with 12 bases in between. The CDR3 bases are TGTGCCAGCAGGGGAGACAGCTATAGCAATCAGCCCCAGCATTTT. Protein product: CASRGDSYSNQPQHF.

The table lists this clonotype with a few counts. The J gene is TRBJ2-2, the V gene TRBV7-9; D gene ambiguous. The CDR3 consists of 15 residues. V gave up 5 bases and J gave up 2 bases, with 12 bases separating them. Germline CDR1 is SEHNR and CDR2 is FQNEAQ (reference sequence). The CDR3 spells CASSLVALNTGELFF. In nucleotides, the CDR3 is TGTGCCAGCAGCCTAGTCGCCCTTAACACCGGGGAGCTGTTTTTT.

V and J are TRBV29-1 and TRBJ2-7, with 7 bases aligning to TRBD2. Unmatched junction bases numbered 5, after V lost 4 bases and J lost 2 bases. This CDR3 spans 13 amino acids. Germline CDR1 SQVTM, CDR2 ANQGSEA. CDR3 sequence reads: CSVGGGVTYEQYF. CDR3 in DNA: TGCAGCGTTGGGGGGGGGGTGACCTACGAGCAGTACTTC.

In this sample, this clonotype turned up a few times. V gene TRBV24-1 combines with J gene TRBJ2-1; 8 nucleotides match TRBD1. The germline gives CDR1 KGHDR, CDR2 SFDVKD. The CDR3 is made up of 15 amino acids. V lost 1 base, J lost 7 bases, and 5 bases stayed unmatched. CDR3 sequence reads: CATSDFGQGRNEQFF. CDR3 nucleotide sequence: TGTGCCACCAGTGATTTCGGACAGGGCCGTAATGAGCAGTTCTTC.

This clonotype appeared many times. V usage is TRBV19 and J usage is TRBJ2-1; 8 nucleotides agree with TRBD1. Germline lookup yields CDR1 LNHDA and CDR2 SQIVND (reference sequence). The length of the CDR3 is 18 residues. J gave up 0 bases and V 8 bases, and 15 bases lay outside the gene matches. CDR3 DNA sequence: TGTGCCAGTCGAGACAGGGGCCGCCGAGATAGCTCCTACAATGAGCAGTTCTTC. This gives the protein CASRDRGRRDSSYNEQFF.

This clonotype appeared many times. The chain links TRBV7-2 to TRBJ2-5; perhaps TRBD1 as D (5 bases). The CDR3 is 14 residues long. Germline-derived CDR1 and CDR2 are SGHTA and FQGNSA. The V gene lost 2 bases and the J gene lost 4 bases, with 11 bases spanning the gap. CDR3 loop: CASSLFQGTETQYF. The CDR3 DNA follows: TGTGCCAGCAGCTTATTTCAGGGTACAGAGACCCAGTACTTC. The complete variable domain, with remaining parts taken from reference TRBV7-2 and TRBJ2-5, reads GAGVSQSPSNKVTEKGKDVELRCDPISGHTALYWYRQSLGQGLEFLIYFQGNSAPDKSGLPSDRFSAERTGGSVSTLTIQRTQQEDSAVYLCASSLFQGTETQYFGPGTRLLVL.

The chain joins TRBV5-1 to TRBJ2-3; either TRBD1 or TRBD2 may supply D (5 bases each). Germline V gene sequence: CDR1 SGHRS, CDR2 YFSETQ. The CDR3 extends over 15 amino acids. The V end was cut by 3 bases, the J end by 6 bases, with 17 bases between. The CDR3 nucleotides read TGCGCCAGCAGCTATACTAGAGCACAGGTCGATACGCAGTATTTT. Its protein product is CASSYTRAQVDTQYF.

This clonotype came up many times. The rearrangement joins TRBV15 to TRBJ1-5; D is undetermined. The germline CDR1 and CDR2 sequences are LNHNV and YYDKDF (reference sequence). The CDR3 extends over 17 amino acids. Trimming pared 0 bases from V and 1 base from J, leaving 13 bases between. The CDR3 nucleotides are TGTGCCACCAGCAGAGATGAATTAGGGTGGAGCAATCAGCCCCAGCATTTT. Translated: CATSRDELGWSNQPQHF.

This clonotype was seen repeatedly, ten times or more. The chain is built from TRBV28 and TRBJ2-1; a weak D match, TRBD2 (5 bases). CDR1 is MDHEN, CDR2 SYDVKM, per germline. The CDR3 totals 14 residues. Trimming removed 6 bases from V and 5 bases from J, with 14 bases in between. CDR3 sequence reads: CASRWFSGNNEQFF. The DNA of the CDR3 is TGTGCCAGCAGGTGGTTTTCGGGGAACAATGAGCAGTTCTTC.

This sequence joins TRBV5-4 and TRBJ2-1; D may be TRBD2 (7 bases). The CDR3 has 16 residues. The germline V gene encodes CDR1 SGHNT and CDR2 YYREEE (reference sequence). Trimming cost V 3 bases and J 9 bases, with 22 bases left between them. The CDR3 DNA is TGTGCCAGCAGCTGGGGGGGGCCGACGGCCCCGGTTGAGCAGTTCTTC. It is translated as CASSWGGPTAPVEQFF. Variable domain in full (rest from reference TRBV5-4 and TRBJ2-1): ETGVTQSPTHLIKTRGQQVTLRCSSQSGHNTVSWYQQALGQGPQFIFQYYREEENGRGNFPPRFSGLQFPNYSSELNVNALELDDSALYLCASSWGGPTAPVEQFFGPGTRLTVL.

This clonotype was seen ten or more times. V gene TRBV2 combines with J gene TRBJ2-7; D is uncertain. From germline, CDR1 is SNHLY and CDR2 FYNNEI. The CDR3 runs 12 residues. V lost 3 bases, J lost 6 bases, and 9 bases lay in between. DNA for the CDR3: TGTGCCAGCAGTGAGGCAGGTCTCGAGCAGTACTTC. This codes for CASSEAGLEQYF.

This clonotype was seen repeatedly, ten times or more. The chain combines TRBV20-1 with TRBJ2-5; D unclear. Germline V CDR1 and CDR2: DFQATT, SNEGSKA (reference sequence). Trimming shortened V by 2 bases and J by 5 bases, and 12 bases separated the two germline ends. CDR3 size: 13 residues. The CDR3 DNA reads TGCAGTGCTAGAATATTCCCGGCGGAGACCCAGTACTTC. Its translation: CSARIFPAETQYF.

Ten or more counts support this clonotype. One end of the junction varies from germline; a read error may be responsible. CDR3: CAWRSGQADKF. The DNA of the CDR3 is TGTGCCTGGAGGTCGGGACAGGCGGATAAATTC. This rearrangement joins TRBV30 to TRBJ2-7; TRBD1 matches at 8 bases. CDR1 and CDR2 from the germline V gene are GTSNPN and SVGIG (reference sequence). This CDR3 spans 11 amino acids.

This clonotype was recorded many times. The junction departs from the called germline gene at one end, perhaps through a read error. The chain carries TRBV7-2 and TRBJ1-6; D uncertain. There are 12 residues in the CDR3. CDR1 SGHTA and CDR2 FQGNSA come from the germline V gene. CDR3: CASSSRSQEIYF. DNA of the CDR3: TGTGCCAGCAGCTCCCGGTCCCAGGAGATATACTTT.

The CDR3 coding sequence is TGCAGTGCTCCCCGGGCCGCGGGAGAAGATACGCAGTATTTT. It specifies CSAPRAAGEDTQYF. The chain carries TRBV20-1 and TRBJ2-3; TRBD2 aligns across 7 bases. CDR3 length equals 14 residues. Unmatched junction bases numbered 10, after V lost 5 bases and J lost 5 bases. Germline V gene sequence: CDR1 DFQATT, CDR2 SNEGSKA (reference sequence).